Shown below are 19 T cell receptor beta chains from a single sample sequenced in a study of T cells after posttransplantation cyclophosphamide. Cyclophosphamide on days +3 and +4 followed busulfan-fludarabine conditioning and a marrow graft. The table came from immunoSEQ multiplex PCR; TCRdb's copy has only in-frame clones and leaves some out. Of about 6,400 clones listed, approximately 70% are singletons. Sequences were derived from PBMCs, sampled approximately 1,400 days after allogeneic stem cell transplant with posttransplant cyclophosphamide. These receptors were collected from a male patient in his thirties who received an allogeneic stem cell transplant from a related donor, was CMV-positive, and had acute GVHD only. A share of the T cells may be of graft donor origin.

The chain links TRBV4-2 to TRBJ2-5; no definite D call. CDR1 and CDR2 from the germline V gene are LGHNA and YNFKEQ. V was clipped by 0 bases and J by 5 bases, with 13 bases between them. This CDR3 is 15 amino acids long. For the CDR3, the DNA is TGTGCCAGCAGCCAAGATAGGATGCCGCGGGAGACCCAGTACTTC. Residues: CASSQDRMPRETQYF.

This chain joins TRBV4-1 and TRBJ1-5; 7 nucleotides align to TRBD1. Germline lookup yields CDR1 MGHRA and CDR2 YSYEKL. V was clipped by 3 bases and J by 5 bases; unmatched bases: 13. This CDR3 region has 17 residues. The CDR3 spells CASSQHYGQASYQPQHF. CDR3 bases: TGCGCCAGCAGCCAGCACTACGGACAGGCGTCCTATCAGCCCCAGCATTTT.

The chain links TRBV6-5 to TRBJ1-6, with 9 bases fitting TRBD1. The CDR3 spans 15 residues. V was pared by 4 bases and J by 7 bases, with 5 bases of the junction left unmatched. Germline-derived CDR1 and CDR2 are MNHEY and SVGAGI. DNA for the CDR3: TGTGCCAGCAGTTTAACAGGGGGCAAGAATTCACCCCTCCACTTT. It yields the protein CASSLTGGKNSPLHF.

V and J are TRBV6-5 and TRBJ2-1; 8 nucleotides agree with TRBD2. This CDR3 region has 15 residues. CDR1 is MNHEY, CDR2 SVGAGI, per germline. V shed 2 bases, J shed 8 bases, and the junction held 8 bases outside the gene matches. CDR3 in amino acids: CASSYGAGGPDEQFF. For the CDR3, the DNA is TGTGCCAGCAGTTACGGGGCGGGGGGCCCCGATGAGCAGTTCTTC.

The rearrangement uses TRBV19 and TRBJ1-2, with D possibly TRBD1 on 6 matching bases. V was shortened by 7 bases and J by 4 bases, with 19 bases between the two germline ends. Germline CDR1 LNHDA, CDR2 SQIVND (reference sequence). This CDR3 contains 15 residues. The CDR3 nucleotides read TGTGCCAGTACCCACGGAGGACAGTTCTTCTATGGCTACACCTTC. This encodes CASTHGGQFFYGYTF.

In DNA, the CDR3 is TGTGCCAGCAGCTATGGGACAGGGAAAGGAAACACCATATATTTT. As protein: CASSYGTGKGNTIYF. The rearrangement uses TRBV7-2 and TRBJ1-3, with TRBD1 matching 9 bases. V shed 4 bases, J shed 4 bases, and the junction held 5 bases outside the gene matches. Germline CDR1 SGHTA, CDR2 FQGNSA. The CDR3 is made up of 15 amino acids.

The chain employs TRBV9 and TRBJ2-7; D might be TRBD2 (7 bases). Trimming pared 0 bases from V and 6 bases from J, leaving 10 bases between. This CDR3 is built from 13 residues. Germline CDR1 is SGDLS and CDR2 is YYNGEE. The CDR3 DNA follows: TGTGCCAGCAGCGTAGTCGGGGGGCCCGAGCAGTACTTC. It encodes CASSVVGGPEQYF.

In its sample, this clone was seen once. The CDR3 DNA is TGTGCCAGCAGTGCCGGGGGCGAGCAGTACTTC. It codes for CASSAGGEQYF. The rearrangement uses TRBV27 and TRBJ2-7; D perhaps matches TRBD2 (6 bases). V lost 5 bases and J lost 6, with 8 bases in between. The length of the CDR3 is 11 residues. Germline V gene data show CDR1 as MNHEY and CDR2 as SMNVEV (reference sequence).

V and J are TRBV2 and TRBJ2-7; 9 bases agree with TRBD1. This CDR3 contains 14 residues. Germline values: CDR1 SNHLY, CDR2 FYNNEI. V dropped 8 bases and J dropped 2; count of bases not matched to a gene: 7. This CDR3 is CASHRTGATYEQYF. The DNA of the CDR3 is TGTGCCAGCCACCGGACAGGGGCTACCTACGAGCAGTACTTC. Full variable domain (missing parts from reference TRBV2 and TRBJ2-7): EPEVTQTPSHQVTQMGQEVILRCVPISNHLYFYWYRQILGQKVEFLVSFYNNEISEKSEIFDDQFSVERPDGSNFTLKIRSTKLEDSAMYFCASHRTGATYEQYFGPGTRLTVT.

The chain joins TRBV6-5 to TRBJ1-2; D not resolved. Trimming shortened V by 0 bases and J by 4 bases, and 9 bases separated the two germline ends. This CDR3 region has 14 residues. CDR1 is MNHEY, CDR2 SVGAGI, per germline. The CDR3 sequence: CASSYSGHGYGYTF. In DNA, the CDR3 is TGTGCCAGCAGTTACTCTGGGCACGGCTATGGCTACACCTTC.

The CDR3 here is CASSARAGVGEQFF. The CDR3 DNA follows: TGTGCCAGCAGCGCCCGAGCAGGGGTCGGTGAGCAGTTCTTC. The chain uses TRBV7-2 and TRBJ2-1, with TRBD1 as a possible D gene (6 bases). V was cut by 5 bases and J by 9 bases, with 17 bases left in between. The CDR3 sequence is 14 residues long. CDR1 SGHTA and CDR2 FQGNSA come from the germline V gene. The full variable domain, in which reference TRBV7-2 and TRBJ2-1 provide the parts outside the CDR3, is GAGVSQSPSNKVTEKGKDVELRCDPISGHTALYWYRQSLGQGLEFLIYFQGNSAPDKSGLPSDRFSAERTGGSVSTLTIQRTQQEDSAVYLCASSARAGVGEQFFGPGTRLTVL.

The chain has TRBV28 and TRBJ1-3; D is undetermined. V lost 6 bases, J lost 0 bases, and 12 bases lay in between. Germline V gene sequence: CDR1 MDHEN, CDR2 SYDVKM. The CDR3 is 15 residues long. The CDR3 is CASSPSVSSGNTIYF. The CDR3, as DNA: TGTGCCAGCAGCCCCTCCGTGTCCTCTGGAAACACCATATATTTT. The whole variable domain, filled in from reference TRBV28 and TRBJ1-3, reads DVKVTQSSRYLVKRTGEKVFLECVQDMDHENMFWYRQDPGLGLRLIYFSYDVKMKEKGDIPEGYSVSREKKERFSLILESASTNQTSMYLCASSPSVSSGNTIYFGEGSWLTVV.

This clone was seen only a few times. The genes are TRBV5-6 and TRBJ1-2; 8 nucleotides line up with TRBD1. Per germline, CDR1 SGHDT and CDR2 YYEEEE. This CDR3 is 13 amino acids long. J gave up 4 bases and V 4 bases, and 3 bases lay outside the gene matches. The CDR3 DNA follows: TGTGCCAGCAGCACCGGGACAGGCTATGGCTACACCTTC. Amino acids: CASSTGTGYGYTF.

The chain couples TRBV7-6 to TRBJ2-5; the D gene is possibly TRBD2 (6 bases). V was shortened by 3 bases and J by 7 bases, with 12 bases between the two germline ends. Germline values: CDR1 SGHVS, CDR2 FNYEAQ. The CDR3 is made up of 13 amino acids. CDR3 nucleotide sequence: TGTGCCAGCAGCTTGAGACTGGGGGGGACCCAGTACTTC. It is translated as CASSLRLGGTQYF.

This chain connects TRBV19 to TRBJ1-6; D unresolved. Germline assignment: CDR1 LNHDA and CDR2 SQIVND (reference sequence). The CDR3 covers 15 residues. Trimming cost V 6 bases and J 2 bases, with 11 bases left between them. CDR3 coding DNA: TGTGCCAGTAGAACAGATGATACCTATAATTCACCCCTCCACTTT. Translating it yields CASRTDDTYNSPLHF.

This sequence joins TRBV18 and TRBJ2-1; weak D call: TRBD2 (5 bases). The V end was cut by 3 bases, the J end by 7 bases, with 10 bases between. Looked up from germline, CDR1 is KGHSH and CDR2 is LQKENI. The CDR3 contains 13 residues. In nucleotides, the CDR3 is TGTGCCAGCTCACCCGGAGGCTATAATGAGCAGTTCTTC. Amino acid sequence: CASSPGGYNEQFF.

The rearrangement links TRBV13 to TRBJ2-7; 8 bases are shared with TRBD1. V was pared by 5 bases and J by 1 base, with 7 bases of the junction left unmatched. Germline-derived CDR1 and CDR2 are PRHDT and FYEKMQ (reference sequence). This CDR3 is 15 amino acids long. CDR3 in DNA: TGTGCCAGCAGCCGAGACAGGGGAGTTTCCTACGAGCAGTACTTC. This sequence encodes CASSRDRGVSYEQYF.

The chain recombines TRBV13 with TRBJ1-1; 7 nucleotides line up with TRBD1. The germline V gene encodes CDR1 PRHDT and CDR2 FYEKMQ (reference sequence). The ends lost 5 bases at V and 4 bases at J; junction bases unmatched: 10. The CDR3 is 15 amino acids. This chain's CDR3 is CASSRQEGARTEAFF. In DNA form, the CDR3 reads TGTGCCAGCAGCCGCCAAGAGGGGGCTCGCACTGAAGCTTTCTTT.

This chain connects TRBV6-6 to TRBJ1-1; possible D gene TRBD1, 5 bases. V lost 4 bases and J 6 bases, leaving 18 bases between the germline ends. The germline CDR1 and CDR2 sequences are MNHNY and SVGAGI (reference sequence). The CDR3 totals 15 residues. Here the CDR3 reads CASSSPPQGSPEAFF. As DNA, the CDR3 is TGTGCCAGCAGTTCCCCCCCCCAGGGAAGCCCTGAAGCTTTCTTT.